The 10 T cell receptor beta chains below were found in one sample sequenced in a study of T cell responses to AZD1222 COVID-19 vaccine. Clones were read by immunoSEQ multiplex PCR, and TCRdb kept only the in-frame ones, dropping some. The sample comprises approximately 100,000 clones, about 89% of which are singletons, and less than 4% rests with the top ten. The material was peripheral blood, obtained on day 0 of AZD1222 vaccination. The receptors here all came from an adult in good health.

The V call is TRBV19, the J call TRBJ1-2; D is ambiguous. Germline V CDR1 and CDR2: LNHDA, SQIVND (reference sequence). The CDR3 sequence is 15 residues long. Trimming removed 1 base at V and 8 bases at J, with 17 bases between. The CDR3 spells CASSIGGFPTQGYTF. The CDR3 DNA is TGTGCCAGTAGTATAGGTGGTTTTCCTACCCAAGGCTACACCTTC. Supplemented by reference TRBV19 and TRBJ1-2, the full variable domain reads DGGITQSPKYLFRKEGQNVTLSCEQNLNHDAMYWYRQDPGQGLRLIYYSQIVNDFQKGDIAEGYSVSREKKESFPLTVTSAQKNPTAFYLCASSIGGFPTQGYTFGSGTRLTVV.

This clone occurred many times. This CDR3 reads CASQGGPWNEQYF. CDR3 coding DNA: TGTGCCAGCCAAGGGGGACCTTGGAACGAGCAGTACTTC. The rearrangement uses TRBV7-9 and TRBJ2-7, with D possibly TRBD1 on 6 matching bases. The V and J ends lost 8 bases and 5 bases respectively, with 16 bases between them. The germline gives CDR1 SEHNR, CDR2 FQNEAQ (reference sequence). The CDR3 consists of 13 residues. Filled out from reference TRBV7-9 and TRBJ2-7, the complete variable domain reads DTGVSQNPRHKITKRGQNVTFRCDPISEHNRLYWYRQTLGQGPEFLTYFQNEAQLEKSRLLSDRFSAERPKGSFSTLEIQRTEQGDSAMYLCASQGGPWNEQYFGPGTRLTVT.

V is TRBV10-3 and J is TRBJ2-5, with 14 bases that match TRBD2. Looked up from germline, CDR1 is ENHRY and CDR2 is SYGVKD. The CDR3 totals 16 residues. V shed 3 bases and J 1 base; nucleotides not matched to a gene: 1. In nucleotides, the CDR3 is TGTGCCATCAGTGACGGACTAGCGGGGGGCCAAGAGACCCAGTACTTC. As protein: CAISDGLAGGQETQYF.

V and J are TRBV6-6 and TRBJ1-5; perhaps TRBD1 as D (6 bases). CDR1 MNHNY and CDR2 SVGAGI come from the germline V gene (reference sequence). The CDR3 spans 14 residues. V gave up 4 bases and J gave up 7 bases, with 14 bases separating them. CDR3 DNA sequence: TGTGCCAGCAGTTCCCCGACAGGTCTGCAGCCCCAGCATTTT. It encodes CASSSPTGLQPQHF.

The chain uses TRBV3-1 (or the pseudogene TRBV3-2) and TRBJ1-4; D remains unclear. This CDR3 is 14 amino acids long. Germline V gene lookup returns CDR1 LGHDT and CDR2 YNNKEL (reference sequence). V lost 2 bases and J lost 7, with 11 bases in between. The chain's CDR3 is CASSQTYLAEKLFF. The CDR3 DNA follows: TGTGCCAGCAGCCAAACTTATCTCGCTGAAAAACTGTTTTTT.

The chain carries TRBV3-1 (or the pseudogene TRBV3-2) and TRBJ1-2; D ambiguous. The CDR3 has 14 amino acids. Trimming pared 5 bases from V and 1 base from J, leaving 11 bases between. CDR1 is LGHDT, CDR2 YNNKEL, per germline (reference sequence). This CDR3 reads CASSFIDFNYGYTF. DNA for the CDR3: TGTGCCAGCAGCTTTATCGACTTTAACTATGGCTACACCTTC.

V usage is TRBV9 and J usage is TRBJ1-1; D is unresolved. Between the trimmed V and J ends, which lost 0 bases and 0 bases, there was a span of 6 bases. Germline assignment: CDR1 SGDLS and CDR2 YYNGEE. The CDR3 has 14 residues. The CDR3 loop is CASSVASMNTEAFF. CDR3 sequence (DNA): TGTGCCAGCAGCGTAGCGAGTATGAACACTGAAGCTTTCTTT.

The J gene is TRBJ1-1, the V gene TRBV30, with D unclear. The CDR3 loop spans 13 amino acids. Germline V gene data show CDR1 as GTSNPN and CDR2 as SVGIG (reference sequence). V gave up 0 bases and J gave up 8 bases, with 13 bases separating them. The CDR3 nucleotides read TGTGCCTGGAGTGTACTCAGGAATCTAGAAGCTTTCTTT. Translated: CAWSVLRNLEAFF.

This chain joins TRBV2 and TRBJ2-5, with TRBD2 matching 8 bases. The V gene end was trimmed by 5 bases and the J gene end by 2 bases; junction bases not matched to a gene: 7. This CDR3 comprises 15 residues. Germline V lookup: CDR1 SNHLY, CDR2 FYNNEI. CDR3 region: CASSYERGLQETQYF. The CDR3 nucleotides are TGTGCCAGCAGTTATGAGCGGGGGCTGCAAGAGACCCAGTACTTC.

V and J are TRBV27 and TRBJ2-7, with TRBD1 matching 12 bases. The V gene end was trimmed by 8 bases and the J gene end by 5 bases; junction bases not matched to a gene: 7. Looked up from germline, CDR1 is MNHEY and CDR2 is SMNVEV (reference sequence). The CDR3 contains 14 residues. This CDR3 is CASGLGQGAHEQYF. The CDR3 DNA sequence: TGTGCCAGCGGATTGGGACAGGGGGCACACGAGCAGTACTTC.